Following are 8 T cell receptor beta chains from one sample sequenced in a study of post-analysis software for immune sequencing data. Overall study findings and caveats: A few TRBV segments appeared more often in patients than in controls, and TRBV5-6, TRBV5-1 and TRBV20-1 were among these.

These receptors' antigens are unknown. Unique molecular identifiers were carried by the TCR beta cDNA libraries. From the PCR reads, TCRdb called clonotypes with MiXCR, one entry per CDR3 protein. The profile covers 150,000 to 200,000 distinct CDR3 sequences, with about 32% appearing a single time and roughly 1.6% taken by the ten largest. The sample consisted of blood. The receptors were gathered from a girl under 18 with multiple sclerosis.

The sample holds a few counts of this clonotype. The chain carries TRBV27 and TRBJ1-1; TRBD1 is a possible D gene (5 bases). The germline CDR1 and CDR2 sequences are MNHEY and SMNVEV (reference sequence). This CDR3 spans 13 amino acids. V was shortened by 1 base and J by 7 bases, with 10 bases between the two germline ends. CDR3 residues: CASSLFKGNEAFF. The CDR3 DNA follows: TGTGCCAGCAGTTTATTCAAGGGGAATGAAGCTTTCTTT.

A remark on this clonotype: One base away lies a much larger clone, so this may be a sequencing read error. The CDR3 region has the DNA TGTGCCAGCAGTCTAGCGGGAGGGAGGAATACGCAGTATTTT. It yields the protein CASSLAGGRNTQYF. The chain carries TRBV6-5 and TRBJ2-3, with TRBD2 matching over 12 bases. CDR3 size: 14 residues. Germline CDR1 reads MNHEY; CDR2 reads SVGAGI. The ends lost 5 bases at V and 7 bases at J; junction bases unmatched: 4.

This clonotype has only one observation. Given a much more abundant clone one base away, this may be a read error. For the CDR3, the DNA is TGCAGTGCTACGGGACTAGCGGGAACCCACGAGCAGTACTTC. This gives the protein CSATGLAGTHEQYF. The chain recombines TRBV20-1 with TRBJ2-7; 13 bases agree with TRBD2. This CDR3 contains 14 residues. Germline values: CDR1 DFQATT, CDR2 SNEGSKA (reference sequence). The trim removed 4 bases at V and 5 bases at J, leaving 5 bases unmatched.

The chain joins TRBV6-2 or TRBV6-3 to TRBJ2-3; 9 nucleotides line up with TRBD2. V lost 4 bases to trimming and J lost 5 bases; unmatched junction nucleotides: 7. This CDR3 comprises 15 residues. Germline V CDR1 and CDR2: MNHEY, SVGEGT. DNA of the CDR3: TGTGCCAGCAGTTTGACTAGCGGCTTCGGAGATACGCAGTATTTT. This sequence encodes CASSLTSGFGDTQYF.

There are many counts of this clonotype. This chain uses TRBV20-1 with TRBJ2-7; 9 nucleotides match TRBD2. Germline-derived CDR1 and CDR2 are DFQATT and SNEGSKA (reference sequence). This CDR3 spans 15 amino acids. The junction had 6 bases not matched to a gene; V was cut back by 0 bases and J by 3 bases. CDR3 DNA sequence: TGCAGTGCTAGAGATCGACTAGCGGATCTCTACGAGCAGTACTTC. Translating gives CSARDRLADLYEQYF.

The chain links TRBV28 to TRBJ2-7; unclear D gene. Trimming took 4 bases from V and 3 from J, leaving 40 bases between them. In germline, CDR1 is MDHEN, CDR2 SYDVKM. The length of the CDR3 is 23 residues. Written as DNA, the CDR3 is TGTGCCAGCAGTTCACATCAAATATTCCCCCTACCTCCTACAAAGTCAGGCTACTACGAGCAGTACTTC. The encoded protein is CASSSHQIFPLPPTKSGYYEQYF.

This rearrangement joins TRBV12-3 or TRBV12-4 to TRBJ2-3; D possibly corresponds to TRBD2 (5 bases). The germline V and J ends were trimmed by 5 bases and 8 bases, with 20 bases remaining between them. This CDR3 has 15 residues. CDR3 coding DNA: TGTGCCAGCAGTCCGTTGGGGAGCAGACCAGGTACGCAGTATTTT. It specifies CASSPLGSRPGTQYF.

This clonotype was counted at least ten times. This chain uses TRBV12-3 or TRBV12-4 with TRBJ1-2; the D is unclear. Trimming took 5 bases from V and 2 from J, leaving 9 bases between them. The length of the CDR3 is 13 residues. The CDR3 here is CASSVTENYGYTF. For the CDR3, the DNA is TGTGCCAGCAGTGTAACAGAGAACTATGGCTACACCTTC.